The clone carrying this T cell receptor beta chain was counted once. The data belong to a study of blood T cell repertoires in COVID-19. In the study overall: The analysed material was cDNA or gDNA that came from T cells, B-cell-depleted T cells, or PBMCs.

Per the study methods: Quantification of nucleated cells was approximated via reference gene primer amplification. The repertoire was sequenced with immunoSEQ multiplex PCR; TCRdb's copy has only in-frame clones and lacks some. V, J and clone size are those of that table, while D and trimming were read from the DNA. The sample has over 300,000 clones, over 75% seen once. J gave up 8 bases and V 6 bases, and 15 bases lay outside the gene matches. Germline V CDR1 and CDR2: SQVTM, ANQGSEA. The CDR3 sequence is 15 residues long. The chain employs TRBV29-1 and TRBJ2-1; 8 nucleotides line up with TRBD1. The TCR originated in a human donor in a cohort sampled during active COVID-19. The source material was peripheral blood. CDR3 bases: TGCAGCGTGGGGAGGCGGCCAGGGGGCCGAGATGAGCAGTTCTTC. It encodes CSVGRRPGGRDEQFF.